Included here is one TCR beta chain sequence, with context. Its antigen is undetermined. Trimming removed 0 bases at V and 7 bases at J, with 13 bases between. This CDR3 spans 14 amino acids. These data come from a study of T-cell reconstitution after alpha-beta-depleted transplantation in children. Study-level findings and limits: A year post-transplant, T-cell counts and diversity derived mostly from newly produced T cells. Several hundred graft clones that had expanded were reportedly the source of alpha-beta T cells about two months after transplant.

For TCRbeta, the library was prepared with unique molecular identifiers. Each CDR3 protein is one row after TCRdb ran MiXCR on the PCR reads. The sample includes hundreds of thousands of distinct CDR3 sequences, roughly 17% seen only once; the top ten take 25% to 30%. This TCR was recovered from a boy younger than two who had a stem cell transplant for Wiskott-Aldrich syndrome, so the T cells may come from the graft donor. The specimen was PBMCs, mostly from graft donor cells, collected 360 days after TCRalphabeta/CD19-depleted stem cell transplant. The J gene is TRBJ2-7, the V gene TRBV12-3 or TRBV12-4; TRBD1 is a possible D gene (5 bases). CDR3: CASSLARRGGEQYF. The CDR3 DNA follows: TGTGCCAGCAGTTTAGCGCGTAGGGGTGGGGAGCAGTACTTC.